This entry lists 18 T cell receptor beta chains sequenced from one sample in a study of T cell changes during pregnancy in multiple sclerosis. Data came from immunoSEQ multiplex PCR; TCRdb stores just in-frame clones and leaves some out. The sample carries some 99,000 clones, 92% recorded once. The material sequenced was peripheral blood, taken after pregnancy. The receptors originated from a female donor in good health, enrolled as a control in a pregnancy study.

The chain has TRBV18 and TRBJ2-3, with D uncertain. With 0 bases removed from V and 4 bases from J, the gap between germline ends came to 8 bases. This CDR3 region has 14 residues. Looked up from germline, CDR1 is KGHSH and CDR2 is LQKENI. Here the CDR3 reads CASSPPNPADTQYF. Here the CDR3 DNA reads TGTGCCAGCTCACCACCTAATCCCGCAGATACGCAGTATTTT.

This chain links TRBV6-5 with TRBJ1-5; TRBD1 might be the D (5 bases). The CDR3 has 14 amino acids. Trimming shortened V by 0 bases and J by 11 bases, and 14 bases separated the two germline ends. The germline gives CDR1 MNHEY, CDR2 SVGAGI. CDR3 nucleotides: TGTGCCAGCAGTTACTCAGGGCCCGCAGGGACCCAGCATTTT. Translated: CASSYSGPAGTQHF.

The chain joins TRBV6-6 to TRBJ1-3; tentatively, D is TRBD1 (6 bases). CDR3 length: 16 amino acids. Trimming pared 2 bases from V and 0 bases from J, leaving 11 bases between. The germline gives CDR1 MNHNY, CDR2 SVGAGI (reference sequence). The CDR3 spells CASSYLPRGSGNTIYF. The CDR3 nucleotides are TGTGCCAGCAGTTACCTCCCCAGGGGCTCTGGAAACACCATATATTTT.

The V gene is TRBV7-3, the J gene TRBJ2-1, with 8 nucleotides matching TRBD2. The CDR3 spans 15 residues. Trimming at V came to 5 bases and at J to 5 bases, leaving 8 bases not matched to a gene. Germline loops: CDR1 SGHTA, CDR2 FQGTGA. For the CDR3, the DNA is TGTGCCAGCAGCACCGGCGGGGGGACGAACAATGAGCAGTTCTTC. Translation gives CASSTGGGTNNEQFF.

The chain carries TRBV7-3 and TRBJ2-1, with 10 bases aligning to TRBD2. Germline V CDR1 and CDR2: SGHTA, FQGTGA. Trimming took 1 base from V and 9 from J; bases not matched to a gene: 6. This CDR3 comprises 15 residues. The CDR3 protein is CASSLKVAGGGEQFF. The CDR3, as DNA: TGTGCCAGCAGCTTAAAGGTAGCGGGGGGTGGTGAGCAGTTCTTC.

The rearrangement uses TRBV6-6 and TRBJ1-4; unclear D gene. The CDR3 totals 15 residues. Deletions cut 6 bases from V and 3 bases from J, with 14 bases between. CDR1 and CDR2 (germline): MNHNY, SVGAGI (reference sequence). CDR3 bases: TGTGCCAGCAGGTCTCATTCTACGGCTAATGAAAAACTGTTTTTT. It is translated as CASRSHSTANEKLFF.

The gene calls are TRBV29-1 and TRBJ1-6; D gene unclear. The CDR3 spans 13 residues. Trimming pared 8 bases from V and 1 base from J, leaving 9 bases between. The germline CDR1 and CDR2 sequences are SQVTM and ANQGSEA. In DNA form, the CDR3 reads TGCAGCCTGAGAGGATCCTATAATTCACCCCTCCACTTT. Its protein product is CSLRGSYNSPLHF.

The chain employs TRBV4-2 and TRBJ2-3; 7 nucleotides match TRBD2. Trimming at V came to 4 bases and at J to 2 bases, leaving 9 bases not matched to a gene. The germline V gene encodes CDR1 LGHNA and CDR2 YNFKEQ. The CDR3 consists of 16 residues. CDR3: CASSPLIAGFTDTQYF. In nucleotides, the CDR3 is TGTGCCAGCAGCCCGCTCATAGCGGGCTTCACAGATACGCAGTATTTT.

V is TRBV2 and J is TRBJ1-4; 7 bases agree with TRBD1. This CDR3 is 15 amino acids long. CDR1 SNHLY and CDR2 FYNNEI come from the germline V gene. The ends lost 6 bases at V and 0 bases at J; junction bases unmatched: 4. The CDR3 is CASRLQGTTNEKLFF. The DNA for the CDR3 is TGTGCCAGCAGGCTACAGGGGACAACTAATGAAAAACTGTTTTTT.

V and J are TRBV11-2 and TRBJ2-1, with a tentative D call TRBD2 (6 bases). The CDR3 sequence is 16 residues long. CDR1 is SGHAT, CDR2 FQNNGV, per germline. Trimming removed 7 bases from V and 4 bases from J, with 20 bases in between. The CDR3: CASTPGWGEWYNEQFF. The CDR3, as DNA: TGTGCCAGCACCCCGGGGTGGGGGGAATGGTACAATGAGCAGTTCTTC.

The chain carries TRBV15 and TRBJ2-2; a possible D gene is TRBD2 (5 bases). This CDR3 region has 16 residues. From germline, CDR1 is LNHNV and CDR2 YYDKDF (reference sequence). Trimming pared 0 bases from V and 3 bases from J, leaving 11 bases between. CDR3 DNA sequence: TGTGCCACCAGCAGAGATGCTAGCATACACACCGGGGAGCTGTTTTTT. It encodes CATSRDASIHTGELFF. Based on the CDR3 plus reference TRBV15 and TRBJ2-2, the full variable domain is DAMVIQNPRYQVTQFGKPVTLSCSQTLNHNVMYWYQQKSSQAPKLLFHYYDKDFNNEADTPDNFQSRRPNTSFCFLDIRSPGLGDTAMYLCATSRDASIHTGELFFGEGSRLTVL.

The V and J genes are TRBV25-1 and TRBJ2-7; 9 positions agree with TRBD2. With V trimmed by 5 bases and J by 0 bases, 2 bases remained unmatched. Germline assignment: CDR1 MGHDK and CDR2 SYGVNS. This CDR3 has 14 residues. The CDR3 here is CASSLAGSSYEQYF. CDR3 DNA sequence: TGTGCCAGCAGTCTAGCGGGGAGCTCCTACGAGCAGTACTTC.

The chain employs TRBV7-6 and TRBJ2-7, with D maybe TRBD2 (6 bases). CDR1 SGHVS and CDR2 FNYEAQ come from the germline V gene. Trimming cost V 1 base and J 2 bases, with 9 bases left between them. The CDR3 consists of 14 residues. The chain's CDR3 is CASSLGDFAYEQYF. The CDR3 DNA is TGTGCCAGCAGCTTAGGGGACTTCGCCTACGAGCAGTACTTC.

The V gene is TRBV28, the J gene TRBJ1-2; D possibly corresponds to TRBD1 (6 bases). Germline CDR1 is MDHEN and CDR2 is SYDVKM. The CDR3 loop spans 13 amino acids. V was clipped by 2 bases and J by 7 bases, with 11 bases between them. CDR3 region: CASSLTGSGGYTF. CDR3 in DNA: TGTGCCAGCAGTTTAACAGGGAGTGGTGGCTACACCTTC.

CDR3 sequence: CASSLASGNTEAFF. The CDR3 DNA reads as TGCGCCAGCAGCTTGGCCTCAGGGAATACTGAAGCTTTCTTT. The chain uses TRBV5-1 and TRBJ1-1, with D maybe TRBD1 (5 bases). Germline lookup yields CDR1 SGHRS and CDR2 YFSETQ. This CDR3 has 14 amino acids. Trimming removed 0 bases from V and 5 bases from J, with 11 bases in between. The full variable domain, completed using reference TRBV5-1 and TRBJ1-1, is KAGVTQTPRYLIKTRGQQVTLSCSPISGHRSVSWYQQTPGQGLQFLFEYFSETQRNKGNFPGRFSGRQFSNSRSEMNVSTLELGDSALYLCASSLASGNTEAFFGQGTRLTVV.

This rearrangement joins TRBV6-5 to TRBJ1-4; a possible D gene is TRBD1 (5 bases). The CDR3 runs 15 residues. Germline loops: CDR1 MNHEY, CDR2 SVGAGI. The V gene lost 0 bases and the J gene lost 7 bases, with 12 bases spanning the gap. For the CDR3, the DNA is TGTGCCAGCAGTTACTCGGAGGGGATGGGTGAAAAACTGTTTTTT. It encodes CASSYSEGMGEKLFF.

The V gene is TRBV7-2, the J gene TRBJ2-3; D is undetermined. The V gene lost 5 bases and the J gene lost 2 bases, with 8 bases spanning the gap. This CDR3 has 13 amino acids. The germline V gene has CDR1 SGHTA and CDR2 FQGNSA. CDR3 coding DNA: TGTGCCAGCAGCCCATGGGCCACAGATACGCAGTATTTT. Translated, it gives CASSPWATDTQYF.

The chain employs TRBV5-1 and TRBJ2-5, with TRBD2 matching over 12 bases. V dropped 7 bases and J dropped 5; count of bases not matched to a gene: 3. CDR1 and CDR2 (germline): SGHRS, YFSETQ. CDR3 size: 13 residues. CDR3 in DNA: TGCGCCAGCGCAACTAGCGGGAGGGAGACCCAGTACTTC. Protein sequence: CASATSGRETQYF.